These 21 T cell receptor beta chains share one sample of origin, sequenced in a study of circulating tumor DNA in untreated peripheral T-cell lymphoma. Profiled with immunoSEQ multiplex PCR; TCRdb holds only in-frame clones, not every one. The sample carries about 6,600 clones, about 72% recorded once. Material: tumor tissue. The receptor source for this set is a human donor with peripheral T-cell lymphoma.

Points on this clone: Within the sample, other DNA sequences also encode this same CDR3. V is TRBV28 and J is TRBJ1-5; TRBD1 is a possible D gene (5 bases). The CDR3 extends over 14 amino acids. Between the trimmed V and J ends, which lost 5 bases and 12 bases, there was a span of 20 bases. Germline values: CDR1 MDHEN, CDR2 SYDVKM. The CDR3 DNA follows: TGTGCCAGCAGTCCACAGATGGGGCTGTACAGCCAGCATTTT. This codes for CASSPQMGLYSQHF. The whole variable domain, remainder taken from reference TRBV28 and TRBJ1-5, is DVKVTQSSRYLVKRTGEKVFLECVQDMDHENMFWYRQDPGLGLRLIYFSYDVKMKEKGDIPEGYSVSREKKERFSLILESASTNQTSMYLCASSPQMGLYSQHFGDGTRLSIL.

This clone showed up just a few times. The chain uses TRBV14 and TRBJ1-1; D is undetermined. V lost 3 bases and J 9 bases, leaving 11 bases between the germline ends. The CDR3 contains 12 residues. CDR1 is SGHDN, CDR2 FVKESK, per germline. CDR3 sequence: CASSQISTKAFF. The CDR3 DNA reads TGTGCCAGCAGCCAGATTTCTACGAAAGCTTTCTTT.

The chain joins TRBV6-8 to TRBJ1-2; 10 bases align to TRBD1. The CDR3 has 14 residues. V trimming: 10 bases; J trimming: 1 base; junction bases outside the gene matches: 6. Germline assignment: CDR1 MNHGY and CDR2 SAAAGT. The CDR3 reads CAIRGDRGNYGYTF. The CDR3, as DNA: TGTGCCATCAGGGGGGACAGGGGTAACTATGGCTACACCTTC.

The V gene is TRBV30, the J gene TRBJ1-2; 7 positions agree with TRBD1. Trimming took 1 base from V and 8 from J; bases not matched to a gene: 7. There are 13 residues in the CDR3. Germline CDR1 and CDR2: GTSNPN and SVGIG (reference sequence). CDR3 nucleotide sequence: TGTGCCTGGAGTGGTAGGGGGCGGGCCGGCTACACCTTC. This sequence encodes CAWSGRGRAGYTF.

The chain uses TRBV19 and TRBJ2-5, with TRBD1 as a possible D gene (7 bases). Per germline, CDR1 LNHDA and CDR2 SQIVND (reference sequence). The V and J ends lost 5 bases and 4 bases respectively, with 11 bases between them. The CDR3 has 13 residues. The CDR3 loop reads CASSSGGTETQYF. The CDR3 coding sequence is TGTGCCAGTAGTTCAGGGGGGACAGAGACCCAGTACTTC.

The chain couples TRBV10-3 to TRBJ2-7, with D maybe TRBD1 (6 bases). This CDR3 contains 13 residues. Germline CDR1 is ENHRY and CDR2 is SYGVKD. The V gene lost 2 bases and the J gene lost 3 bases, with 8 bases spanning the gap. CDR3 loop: CAISEPGDYEQYF. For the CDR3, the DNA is TGTGCCATCAGTGAGCCAGGGGACTACGAGCAGTACTTC.

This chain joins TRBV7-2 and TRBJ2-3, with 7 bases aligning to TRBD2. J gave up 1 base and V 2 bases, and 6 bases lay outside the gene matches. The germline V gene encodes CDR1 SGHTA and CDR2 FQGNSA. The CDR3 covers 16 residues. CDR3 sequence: CASSLIAGARTDTQYF. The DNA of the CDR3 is TGTGCCAGCAGCTTAATCGCGGGAGCTCGCACAGATACGCAGTATTTT.

CDR3: CASSQDLVTSTDTQYF. CDR3 DNA: TGCGCCAGCAGCCAAGATTTGGTCACGAGCACAGATACGCAGTATTTT. V gene TRBV1 combines with J gene TRBJ2-3. TRBV1 is described as a pseudogene. The CDR3 totals 16 residues.

Written as DNA, the CDR3 is TGTGCCAGCAGCCCGGGTCTGCGGAAAAGAGAAGCTTTCTTT. It translates to CASSPGLRKREAFF. This rearrangement joins TRBV11-3 to TRBJ1-1; D gene unclear. Germline V gene lookup returns CDR1 SGHNT and CDR2 YENEEA. The CDR3 is 14 amino acids. The ends were cut back, 5 bases at V and 8 bases at J, with 18 bases in the middle.

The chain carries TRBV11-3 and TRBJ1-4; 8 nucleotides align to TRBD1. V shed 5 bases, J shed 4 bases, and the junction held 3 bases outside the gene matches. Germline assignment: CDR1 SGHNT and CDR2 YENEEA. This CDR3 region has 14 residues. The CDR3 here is CASSNRGNNEKLFF. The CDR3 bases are TGTGCCAGCAGCAACAGGGGGAATAATGAAAAACTGTTTTTT. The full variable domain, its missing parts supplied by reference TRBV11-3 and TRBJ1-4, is EAGVVQSPRYKIIEKKQPVAFWCNPISGHNTLYWYLQNLGQGPELLIRYENEEAVDDSQLPKDRFSAERLKGVDSTLKIQPAELGDSAVYLCASSNRGNNEKLFFGSGTQLSVL.

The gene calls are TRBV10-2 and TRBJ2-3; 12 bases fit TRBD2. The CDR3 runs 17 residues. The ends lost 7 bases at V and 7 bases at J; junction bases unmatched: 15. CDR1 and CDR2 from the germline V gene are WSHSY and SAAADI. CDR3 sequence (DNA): TGCGCCAGCATATCCCCCCCACTAGCGGGGGGCTTCAATACGCAGTATTTT. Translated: CASISPPLAGGFNTQYF.

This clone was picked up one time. The CDR3 coding sequence is TGTGCCAGCAGTTCTGAAACCTACGAGCAGTACTTC. The encoded protein is CASSSETYEQYF. This chain links TRBV28 with TRBJ2-7; D gene ambiguous. Between the trimmed V and J ends, which lost 4 bases and 2 bases, there was a span of 6 bases. The CDR3 spans 12 residues. The germline V gene has CDR1 MDHEN and CDR2 SYDVKM.

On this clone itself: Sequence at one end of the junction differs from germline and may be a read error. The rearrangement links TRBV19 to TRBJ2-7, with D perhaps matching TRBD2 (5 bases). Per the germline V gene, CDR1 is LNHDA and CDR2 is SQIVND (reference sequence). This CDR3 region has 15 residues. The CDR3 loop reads CASSTLAGANYEQYF. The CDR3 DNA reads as TGTGCTAGTAGTACCCTCGCGGGCGCAAACTACGAGCAGTACTTC.

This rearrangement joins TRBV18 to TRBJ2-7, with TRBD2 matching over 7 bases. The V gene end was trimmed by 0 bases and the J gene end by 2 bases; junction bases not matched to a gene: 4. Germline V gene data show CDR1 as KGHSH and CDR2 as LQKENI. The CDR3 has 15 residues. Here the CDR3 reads CASSPPTGGTYEQYF. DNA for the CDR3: TGTGCCAGCTCACCACCGACCGGGGGGACCTACGAGCAGTACTTC. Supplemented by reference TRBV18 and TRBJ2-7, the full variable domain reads NAGVMQNPRHLVRRRGQEARLRCSPMKGHSHVYWYRQLPEEGLKFMVYLQKENIIDESGMPKERFSAEFPKEGPSILRIQQVVRGDSAAYFCASSPPTGGTYEQYFGPGTRLTVT.

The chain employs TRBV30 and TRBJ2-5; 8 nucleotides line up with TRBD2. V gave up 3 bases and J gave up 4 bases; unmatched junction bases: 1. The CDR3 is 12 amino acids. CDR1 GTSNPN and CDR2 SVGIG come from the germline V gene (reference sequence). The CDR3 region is CAWSTSGETQYF. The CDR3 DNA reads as TGTGCCTGGAGCACTAGCGGAGAGACCCAGTACTTC.

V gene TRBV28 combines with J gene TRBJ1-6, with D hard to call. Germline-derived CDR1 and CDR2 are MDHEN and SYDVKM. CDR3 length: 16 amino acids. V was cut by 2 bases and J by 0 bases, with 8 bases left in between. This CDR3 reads CASSLVDSSYNSPLHF. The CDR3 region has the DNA TGTGCCAGCAGTTTAGTTGATAGCTCCTATAATTCACCCCTCCACTTT. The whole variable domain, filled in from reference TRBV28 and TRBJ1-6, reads DVKVTQSSRYLVKRTGEKVFLECVQDMDHENMFWYRQDPGLGLRLIYFSYDVKMKEKGDIPEGYSVSREKKERFSLILESASTNQTSMYLCASSLVDSSYNSPLHFGNGTRLTVT.

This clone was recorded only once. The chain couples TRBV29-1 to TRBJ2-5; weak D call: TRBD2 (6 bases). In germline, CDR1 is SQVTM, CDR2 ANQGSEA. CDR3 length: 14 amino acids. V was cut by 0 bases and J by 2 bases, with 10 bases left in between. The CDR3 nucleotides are TGCAGCGTTGAAGATCTTGCGGGACAAGAGACCCAGTACTTC. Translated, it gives CSVEDLAGQETQYF.

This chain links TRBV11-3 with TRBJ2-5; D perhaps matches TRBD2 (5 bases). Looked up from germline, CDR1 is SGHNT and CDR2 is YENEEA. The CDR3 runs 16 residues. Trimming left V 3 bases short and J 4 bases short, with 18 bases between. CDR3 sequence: CASSFLRDGRGETQYF. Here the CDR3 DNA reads TGTGCCAGCAGCTTTCTGAGGGATGGACGGGGAGAGACCCAGTACTTC.

This CDR3 is CASRQGLRGYEQYF. In DNA, the CDR3 is TGTGCCAGCAGACAGGGGCTGCGCGGCTACGAGCAGTACTTC. The chain links TRBV28 to TRBJ2-7; TRBD1 matches at 7 bases. This CDR3 comprises 14 residues. The V and J ends lost 6 bases and 3 bases, in that order; junction bases with no gene match: 8. The germline V gene has CDR1 MDHEN and CDR2 SYDVKM.

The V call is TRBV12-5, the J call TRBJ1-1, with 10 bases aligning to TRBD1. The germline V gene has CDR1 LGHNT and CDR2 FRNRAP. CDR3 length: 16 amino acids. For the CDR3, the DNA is TGTGCCAGCAAAGGACAGGGGGAGTTGCTGAACACTGAAGCTTTCTTT. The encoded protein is CASKGQGELLNTEAFF.

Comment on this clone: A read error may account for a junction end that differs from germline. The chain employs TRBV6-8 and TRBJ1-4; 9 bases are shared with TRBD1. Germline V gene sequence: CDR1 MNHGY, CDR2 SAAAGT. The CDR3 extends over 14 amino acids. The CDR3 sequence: CAISPGQGDEKLFF. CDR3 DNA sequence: TGTGCCATCAGTCCGGGACAGGGCGATGAAAAACTGTTTTTT.